This T cell receptor (beta chain) was recovered during a study of CD8 T cells in ankylosing spondylitis. This clonotype turned up a few times. Its antigen is undetermined. Broader study findings: Typical of ankylosing spondylitis blood, it appeared, was a TCR beta motif of fewer than ten highly homologous variants.

Using its own MiXCR run on the 5' RACE reads, TCRdb lists one record per CDR3 protein. The sample comprises approximately 240,000 distinct CDR3 sequences, 20% to 30% of which are singletons, and 0.6% to 0.75% rests with the top ten. The CDR3 has 16 amino acids. V lost 3 bases and J lost 6; bases outside the gene matches: 7. Germline assignment: CDR1 MNHEY and CDR2 SMNVEV (reference sequence). The chain combines TRBV27 with TRBJ2-1; 11 bases fit TRBD2. The sequencing sample was made of blood, either unsorted or a sorted T cell fraction (not recorded which). The receptor was derived from a male donor with ankylosing spondylitis or in good health (not recorded which). DNA of the CDR3: TGTGCCAGCAGTTTCCTGGGACTAGCGGCCAGCAATGAGCAGTTCTTC. This codes for CASSFLGLAASNEQFF.